What follows are 15 T cell receptor beta chains derived from one specimen sequenced in a study of cytomegalovirus exposure and HLA in healthy donors (TCRdb year 2017). The method was the immunoSEQ multiplex PCR assay. As stored in TCRdb, this immuneACCESS dataset retains in-frame rearrangements with V and J assigned. A fraction of the clones does not appear; measured against another copy, unresolved V genes explain less than half of the discrepancy, and the remainder lacks a known reason. Across this sample there are about 120,000 clones, with around nine tenths seen only once. Roughly 6% of the sample is held by the ten biggest clonotypes. Sequences were obtained from PBMCs. Every receptor here comes from a woman aged 18-30 years in good health and CMV-seropositive.

The chain employs TRBV5-1 and TRBJ1-1; 7 positions agree with TRBD1. V dropped 3 bases and J dropped 0; count of bases not matched to a gene: 2. The CDR3 runs 14 residues. Germline V gene lookup returns CDR1 SGHRS and CDR2 YFSETQ. In DNA form, the CDR3 reads TGCGCCAGCAGCTGGGACAGCCTGAACACTGAAGCTTTCTTT. Translated: CASSWDSLNTEAFF.

The V gene is TRBV5-1, the J gene TRBJ1-4; possibly TRBD1 for D (5 bases). V lost 4 bases to trimming and J lost 8 bases, with 15 bases between them. The CDR3 totals 14 residues. Per germline, CDR1 SGHRS and CDR2 YFSETQ. The CDR3 nucleotides read TGCGCCAGCAGCCCTGGGCAGGGCCGAGAAAAACTGTTTTTT. This sequence encodes CASSPGQGREKLFF.

The chain is built from TRBV15 and TRBJ2-2; the match to TRBD1 covers 9 bases. After removal of 0 bases from V and 3 bases from J, the junction contained 5 bases not matched to a gene. The CDR3 is 17 residues long. Germline lookup yields CDR1 LNHNV and CDR2 YYDKDF (reference sequence). The CDR3 spells CATSRDRRTGDTGELFF. In DNA, the CDR3 is TGTGCCACCAGCAGAGATCGGAGGACAGGGGACACCGGGGAGCTGTTTTTT.

V and J are TRBV2 and TRBJ1-5, with a possible D match to TRBD1 (6 bases). CDR1 is SNHLY and CDR2 is FYNNEI in the germline V gene. There are 14 residues in the CDR3. V shed 9 bases and J shed 2 bases, with 14 bases lying between them. CDR3 amino acids: CARGRPGGNQPQHF. The CDR3 nucleotides read TGTGCCAGGGGTCGGCCAGGGGGCAATCAGCCCCAGCATTTT.

The chain links TRBV5-4 to TRBJ1-4, with TRBD1 matching 10 bases. Germline assignment: CDR1 SGHNT and CDR2 YYREEE (reference sequence). J lost 1 base, V lost 4 bases, and 4 bases had no gene match. The CDR3 covers 16 residues. Here the CDR3 DNA reads TGTGCCAGCAGCCGGGACAGGGGTGTAACTAATGAAAAACTGTTTTTT. The encoded protein is CASSRDRGVTNEKLFF.

The rearrangement uses TRBV14 and TRBJ1-2; D unresolved. V was clipped by 0 bases and J by 7 bases, with 9 bases between them. CDR3 size: 13 residues. Germline CDR1 reads SGHDN; CDR2 reads FVKESK. The CDR3 region has the DNA TGTGCCAGCAGCCAAGATTTCCTGAGTGGCTACACCTTC. This codes for CASSQDFLSGYTF.

J is TRBJ1-2 and V is TRBV10-2, with D possibly being TRBD1 (6 bases). Germline assignment: CDR1 WSHSY and CDR2 SAAADI. The V end was cut by 4 bases, the J end by 4 bases, with 10 bases between. The CDR3 extends over 13 amino acids. CDR3 nucleotides: TGCGCCAGCAGTGTGACAGGATTCTATGGCTACACCTTC. This translates into CASSVTGFYGYTF.

The V gene is TRBV6-5, the J gene TRBJ1-2, with D perhaps matching TRBD1 (5 bases). The germline V gene encodes CDR1 MNHEY and CDR2 SVGAGI. This CDR3 contains 13 residues. V was trimmed by 0 bases and J by 8 bases, leaving 10 bases between them. The CDR3 spells CASSYSQGGGYTF. In DNA form, the CDR3 reads TGTGCCAGCAGTTACTCTCAGGGCGGCGGCTACACCTTC.

This clone was seen once. This chain connects TRBV6-4 to TRBJ2-3; D may be TRBD1 (6 bases). Trimming shortened V by 5 bases and J by 2 bases, and 11 bases separated the two germline ends. The CDR3 sequence is 14 residues long. In germline, CDR1 is MRHNA, CDR2 SNTAGT. DNA of the CDR3: TGTGCCAGCAGTTTGGACAGCTACACAGATACGCAGTATTTT. Translating gives CASSLDSYTDTQYF.

The V and J genes are TRBV30 and TRBJ1-5; possible D gene TRBD1, 5 bases. The germline V and J ends were trimmed by 2 bases and 6 bases, with 14 bases remaining between them. The CDR3 contains 14 residues. CDR1 GTSNPN and CDR2 SVGIG come from the germline V gene (reference sequence). CDR3 sequence reads: CAWSYRQWSQPQHF. DNA for the CDR3: TGTGCCTGGAGTTACCGACAGTGGTCTCAGCCCCAGCATTTT.

This clone was found once. The chain employs TRBV7-6 and TRBJ1-1, with a possible D match to TRBD1 (6 bases). The CDR3 extends over 15 amino acids. Deletions cut 1 base from V and 1 base from J, with 10 bases between. The germline CDR1 and CDR2 sequences are SGHVS and FNYEAQ. The CDR3 DNA sequence: TGTGCCAGCAGCTTAGATGGGGGCTCGAACACTGAAGCTTTCTTT. Amino acids: CASSLDGGSNTEAFF.

The V and J genes are TRBV2 and TRBJ1-3; no clear D gene. Germline assignment: CDR1 SNHLY and CDR2 FYNNEI. The CDR3 covers 14 residues. Trimming stripped 4 bases from V and 0 bases from J, with 7 bases between. As DNA, the CDR3 is TGTGCCAGCAGTGTGAGGGACTCTGGAAACACCATATATTTT. Its translation is CASSVRDSGNTIYF. Supplemented by reference TRBV2 and TRBJ1-3, the full variable domain reads EPEVTQTPSHQVTQMGQEVILRCVPISNHLYFYWYRQILGQKVEFLVSFYNNEISEKSEIFDDQFSVERPDGSNFTLKIRSTKLEDSAMYFCASSVRDSGNTIYFGEGSWLTVV.

The chain links TRBV27 to TRBJ1-2; no reliable D call. Germline V gives CDR1 MNHEY, CDR2 SMNVEV (reference sequence). Deletions cut 5 bases from V and 4 bases from J, with 17 bases between. The CDR3 has 15 residues. The CDR3 loop reads CASSALKHRVYGYTF. The CDR3 coding sequence is TGTGCCAGCAGTGCCCTAAAGCATCGGGTCTATGGCTACACCTTC.

The J gene is TRBJ1-2, the V gene TRBV27; TRBD1 aligns across 8 bases. The CDR3 contains 16 residues. With V trimmed by 6 bases and J by 0 bases, 9 bases remained unmatched. Per germline, CDR1 MNHEY and CDR2 SMNVEV (reference sequence). The CDR3 coding sequence is TGTGCCAGCAGATATACAGGGGGGCGTGCTAACTATGGCTACACCTTC. It specifies CASRYTGGRANYGYTF.

The gene calls are TRBV27 and TRBJ2-5, with 8 positions matching TRBD1. The V gene end was trimmed by 5 bases and the J gene end by 5 bases; junction bases not matched to a gene: 4. The CDR3 has 13 residues. Germline lookup yields CDR1 MNHEY and CDR2 SMNVEV (reference sequence). Here the CDR3 reads CASSDRGFETQYF. DNA of the CDR3: TGTGCCAGCAGTGACAGGGGCTTTGAGACCCAGTACTTC.